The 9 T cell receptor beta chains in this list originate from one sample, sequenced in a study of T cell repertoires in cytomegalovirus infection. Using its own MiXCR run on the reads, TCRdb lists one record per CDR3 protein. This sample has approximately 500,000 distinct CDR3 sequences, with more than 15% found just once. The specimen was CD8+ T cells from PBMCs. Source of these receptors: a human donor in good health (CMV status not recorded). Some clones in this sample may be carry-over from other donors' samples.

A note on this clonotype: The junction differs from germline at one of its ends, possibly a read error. CDR3 region: CATSNPLLGGQIRPSF. CDR3 in DNA: TGTGCCACCAGCAACCCCCTCTTGGGGGGGCAGATACGCCCAAGTTTT. V and J are TRBV15 and TRBJ2-3; perhaps TRBD2 as D (7 bases). The CDR3 has 16 residues. Germline V gene sequence: CDR1 LNHNV, CDR2 YYDKDF (reference sequence).

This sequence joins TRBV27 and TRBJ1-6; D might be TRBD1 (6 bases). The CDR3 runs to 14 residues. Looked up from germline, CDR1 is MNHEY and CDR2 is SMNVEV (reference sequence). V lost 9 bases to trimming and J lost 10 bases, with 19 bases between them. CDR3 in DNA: TGTGCCAGTGGGACCGGGACAAATTTCTCACCCCTCCACTTT. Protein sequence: CASGTGTNFSPLHF.

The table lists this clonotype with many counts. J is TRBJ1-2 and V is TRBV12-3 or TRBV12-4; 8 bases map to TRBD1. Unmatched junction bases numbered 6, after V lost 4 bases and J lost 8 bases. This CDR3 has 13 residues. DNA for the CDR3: TGTGCCAGCAGTTCAGGGGGCGCAGGGGGCTACACCTTC. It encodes CASSSGGAGGYTF.

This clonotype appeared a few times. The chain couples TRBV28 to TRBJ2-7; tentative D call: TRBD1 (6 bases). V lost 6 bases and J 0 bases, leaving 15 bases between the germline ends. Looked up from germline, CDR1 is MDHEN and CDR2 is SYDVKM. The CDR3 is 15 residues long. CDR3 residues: CASSPRQEHSYEQYF. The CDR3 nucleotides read TGTGCCAGCAGCCCCCGACAGGAACACTCCTACGAGCAGTACTTC.

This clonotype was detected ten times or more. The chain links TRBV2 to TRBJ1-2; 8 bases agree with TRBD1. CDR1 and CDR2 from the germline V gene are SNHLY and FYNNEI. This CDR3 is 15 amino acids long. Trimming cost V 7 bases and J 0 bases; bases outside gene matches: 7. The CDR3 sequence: CASKEDRAANYGYTF. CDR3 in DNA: TGTGCCAGCAAGGAGGACAGGGCTGCTAACTATGGCTACACCTTC. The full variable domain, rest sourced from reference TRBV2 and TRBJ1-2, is EPEVTQTPSHQVTQMGQEVILRCVPISNHLYFYWYRQILGQKVEFLVSFYNNEISEKSEIFDDQFSVERPDGSNFTLKIRSTKLEDSAMYFCASKEDRAANYGYTFGSGTRLTVV.

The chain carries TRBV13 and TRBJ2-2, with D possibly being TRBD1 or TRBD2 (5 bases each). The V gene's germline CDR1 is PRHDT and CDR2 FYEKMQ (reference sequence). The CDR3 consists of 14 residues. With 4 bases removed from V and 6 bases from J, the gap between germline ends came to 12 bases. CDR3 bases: TGTGCCAGCAGCTCGGGACCAGCTGCCGGGGAGCTGTTTTTT. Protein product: CASSSGPAAGELFF.

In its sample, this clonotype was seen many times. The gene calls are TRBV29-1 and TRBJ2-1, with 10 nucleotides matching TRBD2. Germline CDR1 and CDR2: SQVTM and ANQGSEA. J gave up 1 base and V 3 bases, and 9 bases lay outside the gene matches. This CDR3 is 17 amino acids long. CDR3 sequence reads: CSVDGVLAGLSYNEQFF. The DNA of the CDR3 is TGCAGCGTTGATGGGGTACTAGCGGGATTGTCCTACAATGAGCAGTTCTTC.

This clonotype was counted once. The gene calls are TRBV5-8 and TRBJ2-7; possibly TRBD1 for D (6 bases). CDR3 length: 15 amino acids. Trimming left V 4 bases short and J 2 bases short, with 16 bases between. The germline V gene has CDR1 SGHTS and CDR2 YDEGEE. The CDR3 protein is CASSPWTENPYEQYF. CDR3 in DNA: TGTGCCAGCAGCCCGTGGACAGAGAACCCCTACGAGCAGTACTTC. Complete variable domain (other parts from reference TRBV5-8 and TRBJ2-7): EAGVTQSPTHLIKTRGQQATLRCSPISGHTSVYWYQQALGLGLQFLLWYDEGEERNRGNFPPRFSGRQFPNYSSELNVNALELEDSALYLCASSPWTENPYEQYFGPGTRLTVT.

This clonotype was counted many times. CDR3 in DNA: TGTGCCAGCAGTTATCTGGCGGACACAGATACGCAGTATTTT. Protein: CASSYLADTDTQYF. This chain connects TRBV6-2 or TRBV6-3 to TRBJ2-3; D gene uncertain. The CDR3 is made up of 14 amino acids. The V end was cut by 3 bases, the J end by 2 bases, with 9 bases between. Germline values: CDR1 MNHEY, CDR2 SVGEGT.